The sequence of this TCR beta chain was determined in a study of cytomegalovirus exposure and HLA in healthy donors. PCR involved 60 Vbeta and 13 Jbeta primers. Sequenced by immunoSEQ multiplex PCR; TCRdb stores in-frame clones only, minus some. The repertoire has about 170,000 clones, over 75% of them found once; the top ten carry around 3%. CDR3 size: 15 residues. Germline CDR1 LNHDA, CDR2 SQIVND (reference sequence). V was pared by 1 base and J by 4 bases, with 13 bases between. The receptor's source is a female donor in good health and CMV-seronegative. The source material was PBMCs. The V call is TRBV19, the J call TRBJ1-2; D not resolved. CDR3 nucleotide sequence: TGTGCCAGTAGTATAGTCGGGGAGTTTCTCTATGGCTACACCTTC. This encodes CASSIVGEFLYGYTF. Looking up the rest from reference TRBV19 and TRBJ1-2 gives the full variable domain: DGGITQSPKYLFRKEGQNVTLSCEQNLNHDAMYWYRQDPGQGLRLIYYSQIVNDFQKGDIAEGYSVSREKKESFPLTVTSAQKNPTAFYLCASSIVGEFLYGYTFGSGTRLTVV.